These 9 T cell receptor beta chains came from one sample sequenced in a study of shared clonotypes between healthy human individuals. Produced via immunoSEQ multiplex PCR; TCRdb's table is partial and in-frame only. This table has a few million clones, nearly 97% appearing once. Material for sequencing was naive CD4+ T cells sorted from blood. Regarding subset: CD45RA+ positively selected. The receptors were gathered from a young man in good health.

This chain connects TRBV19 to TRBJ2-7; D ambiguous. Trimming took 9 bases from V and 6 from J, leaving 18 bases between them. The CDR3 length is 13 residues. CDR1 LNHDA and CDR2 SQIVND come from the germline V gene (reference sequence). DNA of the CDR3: TGTGCCAGCGCCTTAACCGAAATCTCCGAGCAGTACTTC. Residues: CASALTEISEQYF.

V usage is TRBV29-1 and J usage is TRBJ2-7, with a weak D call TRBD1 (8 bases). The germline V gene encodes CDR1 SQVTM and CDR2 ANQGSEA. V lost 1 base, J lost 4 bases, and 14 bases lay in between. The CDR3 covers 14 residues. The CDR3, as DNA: TGCAGCGTTGAAGGCGGACAGGGAGGGTACGAGCAGTACTTC. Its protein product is CSVEGGQGGYEQYF.

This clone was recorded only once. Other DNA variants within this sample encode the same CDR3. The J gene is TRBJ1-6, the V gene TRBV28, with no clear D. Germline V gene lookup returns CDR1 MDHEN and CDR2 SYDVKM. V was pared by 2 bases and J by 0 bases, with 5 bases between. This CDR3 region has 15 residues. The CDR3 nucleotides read TGTGCCAGCAGTTTAGTGGACTCCTATAATTCACCCCTCCACTTT. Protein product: CASSLVDSYNSPLHF.

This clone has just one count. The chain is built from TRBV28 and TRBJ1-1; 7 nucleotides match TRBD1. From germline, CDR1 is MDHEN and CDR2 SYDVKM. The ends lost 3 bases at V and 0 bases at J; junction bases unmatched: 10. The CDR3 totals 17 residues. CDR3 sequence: CASSFPGTVTMNTEAFF. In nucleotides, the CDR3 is TGTGCCAGCAGTTTCCCCGGGACAGTGACGATGAACACTGAAGCTTTCTTT.

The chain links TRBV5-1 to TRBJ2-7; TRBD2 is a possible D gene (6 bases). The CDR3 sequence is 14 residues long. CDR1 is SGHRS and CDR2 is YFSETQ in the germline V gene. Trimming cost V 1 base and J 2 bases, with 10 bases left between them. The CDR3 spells CASSLKGLPYEQYF. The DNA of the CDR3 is TGCGCCAGCAGCTTGAAGGGACTTCCCTACGAGCAGTACTTC.

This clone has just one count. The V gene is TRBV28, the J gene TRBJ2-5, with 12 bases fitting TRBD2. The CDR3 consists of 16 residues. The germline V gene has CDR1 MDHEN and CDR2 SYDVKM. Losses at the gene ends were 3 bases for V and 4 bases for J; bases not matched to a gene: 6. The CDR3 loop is CASSFLAGGPSETQYF. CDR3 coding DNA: TGTGCCAGCAGTTTTCTAGCGGGGGGGCCGTCAGAGACCCAGTACTTC.

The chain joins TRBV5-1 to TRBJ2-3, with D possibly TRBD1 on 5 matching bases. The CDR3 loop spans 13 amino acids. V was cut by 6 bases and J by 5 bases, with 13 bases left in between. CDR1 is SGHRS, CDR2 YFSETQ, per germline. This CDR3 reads CASNEGVGDTQYF. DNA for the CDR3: TGCGCCAGCAATGAAGGGGTGGGAGATACGCAGTATTTT.

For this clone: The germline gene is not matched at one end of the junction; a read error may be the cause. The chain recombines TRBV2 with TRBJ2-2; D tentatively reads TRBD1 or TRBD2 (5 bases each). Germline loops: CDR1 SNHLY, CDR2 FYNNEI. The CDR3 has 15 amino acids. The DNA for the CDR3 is TGTGCCAGCAGTCAAGCCGGGACCGACACCGGGGAGCTGTTTTTT. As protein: CASSQAGTDTGELFF.

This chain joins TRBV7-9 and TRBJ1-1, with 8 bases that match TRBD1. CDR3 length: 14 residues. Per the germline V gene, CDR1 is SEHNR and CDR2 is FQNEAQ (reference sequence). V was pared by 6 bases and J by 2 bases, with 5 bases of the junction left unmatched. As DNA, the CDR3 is TGTGCCAGCAGTTATACAGGGGGAAACACTGAAGCTTTCTTT. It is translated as CASSYTGGNTEAFF.